The entry below gives a single TCR beta chain sequence along with its context. An end of the junction differs from the germline gene, which may be a read error. The germline V gene has CDR1 MNHEY and CDR2 SVGEGT. This CDR3 contains 16 residues. This entry comes from a study of tumor-infiltrating lymphocytes in primary liver carcinoma. Joint extraction of RNA and DNA used roughly 19-33 mg of bulk tissue that was unsorted. The template, 500 ng total RNA, yielded TCR beta cDNA made with a constant-region primer. Modified slightly, ARM-PCR produced TCR beta libraries over three nested multiplex PCR rounds. Primers for the first two PCR rounds were TRBV1-TRBV30 forward primers and a C-beta reverse primer (approximately 10 cycles per round). Via MiXCR, TCRdb re-called the multiplex PCR reads, giving one row per CDR3 protein. The table records more than 95,000 distinct CDR3 sequences, 64% of them present only once.

Sequenced: liver tumor tissue from sampling region 3. Sample subset: tumor region T3, left-lateral pole. This receptor was identified in a woman in her fifties or sixties with primary liver carcinoma and hepatitis B virus infection. The V and J genes are TRBV6-2 or TRBV6-3 and TRBJ2-1, with D perhaps TRBD2 (6 bases). CDR3 residues: CASSWGTSRMRNEQFF. Here the CDR3 DNA reads TGTGCCAGCAGTTGGGGAACTAGCAGGATGCGGAATGAGCAATTCTTC.